These 30 T cell receptor beta chains share one sample of origin, sequenced in a study of blood T cell repertoires in COVID-19. The table came from immunoSEQ multiplex PCR; TCRdb's copy has only in-frame clones and leaves some out. The repertoire consists of roughly 7,000 clones, with 86% occurring once and the leading ten covering roughly a tenth. The material sequenced was peripheral blood. The receptor set was obtained from a human donor with active COVID-19. The donor label of this sample is uncertain.

V gene TRBV28 combines with J gene TRBJ1-2; possible D gene TRBD1, 5 bases. V dropped 7 bases and J dropped 8 bases, with 23 bases sitting between them. The CDR3 has 15 amino acids. CDR1 is MDHEN, CDR2 SYDVKM, per germline. The CDR3 is CASNFDRDARGGYTF. CDR3 DNA: TGTGCCAGCAACTTCGACCGGGACGCCCGGGGGGGCTACACCTTC.

The chain couples TRBV28 to TRBJ2-7, with 9 bases that match TRBD1. The V and J ends lost 1 base and 2 bases, in that order; junction bases with no gene match: 3. There are 15 residues in the CDR3. The germline CDR1 and CDR2 sequences are MDHEN and SYDVKM. The CDR3 DNA reads TGTGCCAGCAGTTTATCGGGACAGGGAACCTACGAGCAGTACTTC. Translating it yields CASSLSGQGTYEQYF.

V is TRBV7-6 and J is TRBJ2-3; no definite D call. Germline V gene data show CDR1 as SGHVS and CDR2 as FNYEAQ. The CDR3 sequence is 16 residues long. Between the trimmed V and J ends, which lost 5 bases and 1 base, there was a span of 16 bases. The CDR3 protein is CASSPYPGSRTDTQYF. The CDR3 DNA reads as TGTGCCAGCAGCCCCTATCCCGGGTCACGCACAGATACGCAGTATTTT.

The chain carries TRBV10-2 and TRBJ1-1, with D tentatively TRBD1 (5 bases). V was cut by 10 bases and J by 10 bases, with 13 bases left in between. The CDR3 loop spans 10 amino acids. Looked up from germline, CDR1 is WSHSY and CDR2 is SAAADI. In DNA, the CDR3 is TGCGCCACCCAGGATAGGGGAGCTTTCTTT. It codes for CATQDRGAFF.

The chain uses TRBV30 and TRBJ1-2; D uncertain. Deletions cut 0 bases from V and 7 bases from J, with 15 bases between. Germline V gene sequence: CDR1 GTSNPN, CDR2 SVGIG (reference sequence). The length of the CDR3 is 14 residues. CDR3 residues: CAWSVPRGGSGYTF. As DNA, the CDR3 is TGTGCCTGGAGTGTGCCTCGGGGAGGGTCTGGCTACACCTTC.

This chain joins TRBV5-4 and TRBJ2-5; no reliable D call. This CDR3 has 14 amino acids. From germline, CDR1 is SGHNT and CDR2 YYREEE (reference sequence). The V end was cut by 2 bases, the J end by 5 bases, with 13 bases between. The CDR3 here is CASSLFPRKETQYF. The CDR3 nucleotides read TGTGCCAGCAGCTTATTTCCTAGGAAGGAGACCCAGTACTTC. Drawing the rest from reference TRBV5-4 and TRBJ2-5, the complete variable domain is ETGVTQSPTHLIKTRGQQVTLRCSSQSGHNTVSWYQQALGQGPQFIFQYYREEENGRGNFPPRFSGLQFPNYSSELNVNALELDDSALYLCASSLFPRKETQYFGPGTRLLVL.

This sequence joins TRBV6-5 and TRBJ1-4, with 9 positions matching TRBD1. This CDR3 is built from 13 residues. Germline V lookup: CDR1 MNHEY, CDR2 SVGAGI. V gave up 5 bases and J gave up 10 bases; unmatched junction bases: 5. CDR3 loop: CASSRTGVGKLFF. CDR3 nucleotides: TGTGCCAGCAGTAGGACAGGGGTCGGAAAACTGTTTTTT.

The V gene is TRBV27, the J gene TRBJ2-7; 7 nucleotides match TRBD1. The CDR3 length is 14 residues. Trimming at V came to 5 bases and at J to 4 bases, leaving 8 bases not matched to a gene. The germline CDR1 and CDR2 sequences are MNHEY and SMNVEV (reference sequence). The DNA for the CDR3 is TGTGCCAGCAGTACTGACAGGGATTGGTACGAGCAGTACTTC. Amino acids: CASSTDRDWYEQYF.

The chain couples TRBV19 to TRBJ1-2, with 7 bases lining up with TRBD1. This CDR3 is built from 12 residues. Germline loops: CDR1 LNHDA, CDR2 SQIVND (reference sequence). V lost 6 bases to trimming and J lost 6 bases; unmatched junction nucleotides: 4. In DNA, the CDR3 is TGTGCCAGTAGCCCGACAGGGAATGGCTACACCTTC. This gives the protein CASSPTGNGYTF. Full variable domain (outside the CDR3, taken from reference TRBV19 and TRBJ1-2): DGGITQSPKYLFRKEGQNVTLSCEQNLNHDAMYWYRQDPGQGLRLIYYSQIVNDFQKGDIAEGYSVSREKKESFPLTVTSAQKNPTAFYLCASSPTGNGYTFGSGTRLTVV.

The chain employs TRBV9 and TRBJ1-2; 9 bases align to TRBD1. J lost 9 bases, V lost 1 base, and 7 bases had no gene match. Germline V gene lookup returns CDR1 SGDLS and CDR2 YYNGEE. The CDR3 contains 14 residues. The CDR3 DNA is TGTGCCAGCAGCGTATCCCGGACAGGGGCTAGCTACACCTTC. Encoded protein: CASSVSRTGASYTF. Based on the CDR3 plus reference TRBV9 and TRBJ1-2, the full variable domain is DSGVTQTPKHLITATGQRVTLRCSPRSGDLSVYWYQQSLDQGLQFLIQYYNGEERAKGNILERFSAQQFPDLHSELNLSSLELGDSALYFCASSVSRTGASYTFGSGTRLTVV.

V usage is TRBV11-2 and J usage is TRBJ2-7, with no clear D. The germline V gene encodes CDR1 SGHAT and CDR2 FQNNGV. The CDR3 is 14 amino acids. V was shortened by 5 bases and J by 0 bases, with 11 bases between the two germline ends. CDR3 DNA sequence: TGTGCCAGCAGCCCAGAGGCGGACTCCTACGAGCAGTACTTC. It is translated as CASSPEADSYEQYF.

This rearrangement joins TRBV10-1 to TRBJ2-1; 9 bases are shared with TRBD2. Germline V gene lookup returns CDR1 WNHNN and CDR2 SYGVQD (reference sequence). Losses at the gene ends were 3 bases for V and 9 bases for J; bases not matched to a gene: 9. The CDR3 totals 15 residues. The CDR3 region has the DNA TGCGCCAGCAGTGATCGTATAGCGGGAGTTAGTGAGCAGTTCTTC. Residues: CASSDRIAGVSEQFF.

V and J are TRBV6-5 and TRBJ1-1, with TRBD1 matching over 11 bases. The CDR3 is made up of 14 amino acids. The germline gives CDR1 MNHEY, CDR2 SVGAGI. Trimming cost V 5 bases and J 7 bases; bases outside gene matches: 6. Here the CDR3 DNA reads TGTGCCAGCAGTCGGACAGGGGGCATAGGTGAAGCTTTCTTT. Translated, it gives CASSRTGGIGEAFF.

The J gene is TRBJ1-2, the V gene TRBV6-4, with D possibly matching TRBD1 (5 bases). The germline V and J ends were trimmed by 5 bases and 4 bases, with 11 bases remaining between them. Germline assignment: CDR1 MRHNA and CDR2 SNTAGT. The CDR3 loop spans 13 amino acids. Written as DNA, the CDR3 is TGTGCCAGCAGTCCCGACAGTCGCTATGGCTACACCTTC. Amino acid sequence: CASSPDSRYGYTF.

V and J are TRBV6-5 and TRBJ2-7; TRBD2 is a possible D gene (5 bases). This CDR3 region has 13 residues. Trimming pared 11 bases from V and 6 bases from J, leaving 20 bases between. Germline V gives CDR1 MNHEY, CDR2 SVGAGI. The CDR3 nucleotides read TGTGCCTCGATAAAACGGGGTTTTCGCGAGCAGTACTTC. Its translation is CASIKRGFREQYF.

This clone occurred once. The chain has TRBV6-5 and TRBJ2-4; 8 bases are shared with TRBD1. The germline CDR1 and CDR2 sequences are MNHEY and SVGAGI. Unmatched junction bases numbered 5, after V lost 6 bases and J lost 1 base. CDR3 length equals 15 residues. CDR3 in amino acids: CASSSTGDAKNIQYF. The CDR3 bases are TGTGCCAGCAGCTCGACAGGGGATGCCAAAAACATTCAGTACTTC.

This chain links TRBV19 with TRBJ2-3, with 11 positions matching TRBD2. This CDR3 contains 16 residues. Germline values: CDR1 LNHDA, CDR2 SQIVND (reference sequence). The junction had 6 bases not matched to a gene; V was cut back by 3 bases and J by 4 bases. The CDR3 coding sequence is TGTGCCAGTAGTATCCGTAGCGGGGGGGGCCCAGATACGCAGTATTTT. Residues: CASSIRSGGGPDTQYF.

This chain connects TRBV28 to TRBJ1-2; D ambiguous. This CDR3 has 14 amino acids. V gave up 3 bases and J gave up 4 bases, with 12 bases separating them. Germline CDR1 reads MDHEN; CDR2 reads SYDVKM. The chain's CDR3 is CASSLGRPVYGYTF. The CDR3, as DNA: TGTGCCAGCAGTTTGGGCAGGCCCGTCTATGGCTACACCTTC.

Only a few counts were recorded for this clone. The J gene is TRBJ1-2, the V gene TRBV6-5; D is unclear. Trimming left V 5 bases short and J 5 bases short, with 12 bases between. The CDR3 contains 13 residues. The germline V gene encodes CDR1 MNHEY and CDR2 SVGAGI. The CDR3 loop reads CASSLEDQYGYTF. The CDR3 DNA reads as TGTGCCAGCAGTCTAGAAGACCAATATGGCTACACCTTC.

The V and J genes are TRBV7-9 and TRBJ1-6; maybe TRBD1 (6 bases). Germline V CDR1 and CDR2: SEHNR, FQNEAQ (reference sequence). The CDR3 is 14 amino acids. V lost 6 bases and J 8 bases, leaving 14 bases between the germline ends. DNA of the CDR3: TGTGCCAGCAGTAAAACAGGGATCTATTCACCCCTCCACTTT. As protein: CASSKTGIYSPLHF.

The chain recombines TRBV7-9 with TRBJ2-1; 11 bases map to TRBD2. The V gene's germline CDR1 is SEHNR and CDR2 FQNEAQ (reference sequence). Trimming took 1 base from V and 6 from J; bases not matched to a gene: 8. The CDR3 runs to 17 residues. The DNA of the CDR3 is TGTGCCAGCAGCTTAGAGGGCGGGCTAGCGGGAGGCAATGAGCAGTTCTTC. Its protein is CASSLEGGLAGGNEQFF. Drawing the rest from reference TRBV7-9 and TRBJ2-1, the complete variable domain is DTGVSQNPRHKITKRGQNVTFRCDPISEHNRLYWYRQTLGQGPEFLTYFQNEAQLEKSRLLSDRFSAERPKGSFSTLEIQRTEQGDSAMYLCASSLEGGLAGGNEQFFGPGTRLTVL.

This clone was counted only a few times. The chain has TRBV19 and TRBJ1-6; D is ambiguous. CDR1 is LNHDA and CDR2 is SQIVND in the germline V gene (reference sequence). V shed 3 bases and J shed 7 bases, with 10 bases lying between them. The CDR3 has 14 amino acids. This CDR3 reads CASSMVGGNSPLHF. Written as DNA, the CDR3 is TGTGCCAGTAGTATGGTTGGAGGCAATTCACCCCTCCACTTT.

V gene TRBV5-6 combines with J gene TRBJ2-7; the D gene is possibly TRBD1 (6 bases). V dropped 5 bases and J dropped 2 bases, with 11 bases sitting between them. Germline-derived CDR1 and CDR2 are SGHDT and YYEEEE. There are 13 residues in the CDR3. The DNA of the CDR3 is TGTGCCAGCAGAACCGGGACAACCTACGAGCAGTACTTC. Residues: CASRTGTTYEQYF.

This rearrangement joins TRBV2 to TRBJ2-3; a weak D match, TRBD2 (5 bases). V shed 7 bases and J shed 2 bases, with 10 bases lying between them. The CDR3 contains 13 residues. Germline CDR1 SNHLY, CDR2 FYNNEI. This CDR3 is CASKPGNTDTQYF. The CDR3 coding sequence is TGTGCCAGCAAACCGGGAAACACAGATACGCAGTATTTT.

V usage is TRBV5-1 and J usage is TRBJ2-7; 11 nucleotides agree with TRBD2. Per the germline V gene, CDR1 is SGHRS and CDR2 is YFSETQ. This CDR3 comprises 15 residues. Losses at the gene ends were 1 base for V and 2 bases for J; bases not matched to a gene: 2. CDR3 residues: CASSLMTSGTYEQYF. Here the CDR3 DNA reads TGCGCCAGCAGCTTGATGACTAGCGGGACCTACGAGCAGTACTTC.

J is TRBJ1-1 and V is TRBV5-1; 7 nucleotides line up with TRBD1. V lost 4 bases, J lost 8 bases, and 5 bases stayed unmatched. Germline V gene data show CDR1 as SGHRS and CDR2 as YFSETQ. The CDR3 consists of 12 residues. The CDR3 sequence: CASSQNRGEAFF. In nucleotides, the CDR3 is TGCGCCAGCAGCCAAAACAGGGGAGAAGCTTTCTTT.

The rearrangement joins TRBV6-6 to TRBJ2-5, with 8 nucleotides matching TRBD2. Germline assignment: CDR1 MNHNY and CDR2 SVGAGI (reference sequence). Trimming took 7 bases from V and 2 from J; bases not matched to a gene: 3. The CDR3 totals 13 residues. The CDR3 loop reads CASKAGDQETQYF. The CDR3 nucleotides are TGTGCCAGCAAAGCGGGAGATCAAGAGACCCAGTACTTC.

The chain links TRBV19 to TRBJ2-5; maybe TRBD1 (6 bases). The CDR3 has 14 residues. V lost 5 bases, J lost 1 base, and 11 bases lay in between. Germline CDR1 reads LNHDA; CDR2 reads SQIVND (reference sequence). The CDR3 reads CASSSLDSQETQYF. In nucleotides, the CDR3 is TGTGCCAGTAGTTCATTGGACAGCCAAGAGACCCAGTACTTC.

This chain joins TRBV9 and TRBJ1-2; no definite D call. The V end lost 4 bases, the J end lost 5 bases, and 12 bases lay between the germline ends. CDR3 length equals 13 residues. CDR1 SGDLS and CDR2 YYNGEE come from the germline V gene. The CDR3 spells CASSPSRGYGYTF. DNA for the CDR3: TGTGCCAGCAGCCCCAGCCGGGGTTATGGCTACACCTTC.

The chain couples TRBV7-9 to TRBJ2-5; TRBD1 matches 7 bases. There are 15 residues in the CDR3. The V segment lost 9 bases and the J segment 5 bases; nucleotides outside the gene matches: 15. Germline V gene sequence: CDR1 SEHNR, CDR2 FQNEAQ (reference sequence). For the CDR3, the DNA is TGTGCCAGTACGGAACCCGGGACAGAGCGGGAGACCCAGTACTTC. This gives the protein CASTEPGTERETQYF.